This paragraph reports one T cell receptor beta chain. What it binds is unknown. The source of the sample is a study of cytomegalovirus exposure and HLA in healthy donors. Study conclusions and caveats: Later analysis associated a missense DCLRE1C variant with TCR beta V- and J-gene trimming. Indistinguishable V segments such as TRBV6-2 and TRBV6-3 were excluded. In vitro confirmation showed three CMV-associated chains to be CMV antigen specific.

Each donor was nominally healthy when sampled (though unrecorded immune exposures were likely). 60 Vbeta and 13 Jbeta primers were used in PCR. Some clones are missing from TCRdb's copy, which holds only in-frame ones; the method was immunoSEQ multiplex PCR. The data contain under 200,000 clones, approximately 77% of them singletons. V lost 3 bases and J lost 10, with 13 bases in between. Germline V gene data show CDR1 as LNHDA and CDR2 as SQIVND (reference sequence). This CDR3 contains 14 residues. The V gene is TRBV19, the J gene TRBJ1-6, with D unresolved. This TCR derives from a man aged 25-45 years in good health and CMV-seropositive. Sequencing was carried out using PBMCs. The CDR3 reads CASSISTAASPLHF. The CDR3 bases are TGTGCCAGTAGTATTTCGACTGCGGCGTCACCCCTCCACTTT.